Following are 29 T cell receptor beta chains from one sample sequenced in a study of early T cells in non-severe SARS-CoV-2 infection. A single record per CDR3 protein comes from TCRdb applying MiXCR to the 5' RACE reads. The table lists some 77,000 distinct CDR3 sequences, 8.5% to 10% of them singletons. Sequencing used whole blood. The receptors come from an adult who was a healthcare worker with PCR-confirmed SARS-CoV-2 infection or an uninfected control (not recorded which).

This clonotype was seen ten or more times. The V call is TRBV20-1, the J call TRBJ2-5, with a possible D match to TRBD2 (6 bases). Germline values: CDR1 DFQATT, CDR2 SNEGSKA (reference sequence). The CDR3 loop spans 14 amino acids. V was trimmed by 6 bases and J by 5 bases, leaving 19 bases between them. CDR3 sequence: CSAFPTSEGETQYF. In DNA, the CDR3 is TGCAGTGCCTTCCCGACTAGTGAAGGGGAGACCCAGTACTTC.

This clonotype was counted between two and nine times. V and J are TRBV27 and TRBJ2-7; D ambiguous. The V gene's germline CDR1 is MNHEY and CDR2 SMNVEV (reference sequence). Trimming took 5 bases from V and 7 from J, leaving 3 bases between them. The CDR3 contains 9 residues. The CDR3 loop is CASSREQYF. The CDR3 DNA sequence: TGTGCCAGCAGTCGAGAGCAGTACTTC.

The CDR3 loop is CASSPKVTGMHEQFF. For the CDR3, the DNA is TGTGCCAGCAGCCCGAAGGTGACAGGGATGCATGAGCAGTTCTTC. The chain has TRBV7-3 and TRBJ2-1; 7 positions match TRBD1. Germline V gene sequence: CDR1 SGHTA, CDR2 FQGTGA. The J segment lost 8 bases and the V segment lost 5 bases, leaving 12 bases of the junction unmatched. The CDR3 loop spans 15 amino acids.

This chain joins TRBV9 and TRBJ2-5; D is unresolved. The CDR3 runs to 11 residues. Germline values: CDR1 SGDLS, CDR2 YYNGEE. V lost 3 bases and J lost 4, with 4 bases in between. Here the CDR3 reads CASSEGETQYF. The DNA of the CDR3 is TGTGCCAGCAGCGAGGGAGAGACCCAGTACTTC.

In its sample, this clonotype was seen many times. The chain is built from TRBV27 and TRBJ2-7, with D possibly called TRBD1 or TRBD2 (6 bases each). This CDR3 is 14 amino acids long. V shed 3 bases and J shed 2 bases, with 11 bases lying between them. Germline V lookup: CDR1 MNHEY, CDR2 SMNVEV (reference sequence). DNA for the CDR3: TGTGCCAGCAGTTTTTCGGGGGCGACCTACGAGCAGTACTTC. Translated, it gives CASSFSGATYEQYF.

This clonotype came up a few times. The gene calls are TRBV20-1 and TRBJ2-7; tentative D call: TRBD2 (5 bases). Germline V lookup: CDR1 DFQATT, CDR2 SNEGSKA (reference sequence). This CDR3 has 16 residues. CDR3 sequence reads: CSLQGPGGRVAGEQYF. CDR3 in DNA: TGCAGCTTACAAGGGCCGGGTGGCCGGGTTGCGGGCGAGCAGTACTTC.

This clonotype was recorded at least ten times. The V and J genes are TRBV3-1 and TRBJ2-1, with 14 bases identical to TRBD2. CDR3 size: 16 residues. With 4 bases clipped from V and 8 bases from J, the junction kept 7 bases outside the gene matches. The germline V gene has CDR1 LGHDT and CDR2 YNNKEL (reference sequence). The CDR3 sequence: CASSPGLAGAADEQFF. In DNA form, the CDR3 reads TGTGCCAGCAGCCCGGGACTAGCGGGAGCCGCCGATGAGCAGTTCTTC.

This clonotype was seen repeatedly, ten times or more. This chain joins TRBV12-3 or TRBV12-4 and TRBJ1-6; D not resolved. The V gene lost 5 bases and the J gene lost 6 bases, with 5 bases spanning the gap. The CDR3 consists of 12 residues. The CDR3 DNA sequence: TGTGCCAGCAGTCCCCTTAATTCACCCCTCCACTTT. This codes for CASSPLNSPLHF.

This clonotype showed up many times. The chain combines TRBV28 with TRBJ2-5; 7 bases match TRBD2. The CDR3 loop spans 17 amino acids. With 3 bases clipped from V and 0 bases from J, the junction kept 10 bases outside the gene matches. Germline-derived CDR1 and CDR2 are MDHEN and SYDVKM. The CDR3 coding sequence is TGTGCCAGCAGTTTGTCACCTAGCGGAGGGGACCAAGAGACCCAGTACTTC. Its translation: CASSLSPSGGDQETQYF.

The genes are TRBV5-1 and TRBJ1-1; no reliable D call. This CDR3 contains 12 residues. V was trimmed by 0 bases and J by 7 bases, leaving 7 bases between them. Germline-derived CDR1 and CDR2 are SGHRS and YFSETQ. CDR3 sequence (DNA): TGCGCCAGCAGCTTGGCTCCCAGTGAAGCTTTCTTT. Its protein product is CASSLAPSEAFF.

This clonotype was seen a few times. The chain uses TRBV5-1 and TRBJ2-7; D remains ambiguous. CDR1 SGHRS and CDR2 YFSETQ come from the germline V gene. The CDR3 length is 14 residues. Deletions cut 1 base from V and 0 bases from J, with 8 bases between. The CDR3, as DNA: TGCGCCAGCAGCTTGTCTACATCCTCCTACGAGCAGTACTTC. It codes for CASSLSTSSYEQYF.

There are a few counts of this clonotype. The CDR3 here is CASSLGGSGSNEQFF. DNA for the CDR3: TGTGCCAGCAGCTTAGGGGGTAGCGGGAGTAATGAGCAGTTCTTC. The chain uses TRBV7-6 and TRBJ2-1, with 9 nucleotides matching TRBD2. V trimming: 1 base; J trimming: 7 bases; junction bases outside the gene matches: 5. The CDR3 covers 15 residues. Germline V CDR1 and CDR2: SGHVS, FNYEAQ.

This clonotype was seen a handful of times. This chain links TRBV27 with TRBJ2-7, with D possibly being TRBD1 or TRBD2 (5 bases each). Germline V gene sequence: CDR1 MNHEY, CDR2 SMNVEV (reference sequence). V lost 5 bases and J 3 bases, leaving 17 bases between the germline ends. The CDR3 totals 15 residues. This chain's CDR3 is CASSTTGTANYEQYF. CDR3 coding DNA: TGTGCCAGCAGTACTACCGGGACCGCCAACTACGAGCAGTACTTC.

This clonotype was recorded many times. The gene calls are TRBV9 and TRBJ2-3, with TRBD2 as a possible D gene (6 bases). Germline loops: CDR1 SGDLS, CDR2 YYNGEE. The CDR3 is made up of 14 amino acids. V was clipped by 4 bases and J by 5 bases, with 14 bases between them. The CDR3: CASSPLGGVDTQYF. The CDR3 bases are TGTGCCAGCAGCCCCCTAGGAGGGGTAGATACGCAGTATTTT. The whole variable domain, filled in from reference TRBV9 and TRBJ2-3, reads DSGVTQTPKHLITATGQRVTLRCSPRSGDLSVYWYQQSLDQGLQFLIQYYNGEERAKGNILERFSAQQFPDLHSELNLSSLELGDSALYFCASSPLGGVDTQYFGPGTRLTVL.

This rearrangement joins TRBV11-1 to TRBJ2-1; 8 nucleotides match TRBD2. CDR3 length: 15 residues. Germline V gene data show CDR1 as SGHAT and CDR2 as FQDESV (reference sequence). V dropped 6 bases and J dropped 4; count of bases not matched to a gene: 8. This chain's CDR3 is CASSPRLAGYNEQFF. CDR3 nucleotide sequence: TGTGCCAGCAGTCCGCGGCTAGCGGGTTACAATGAGCAGTTCTTC.

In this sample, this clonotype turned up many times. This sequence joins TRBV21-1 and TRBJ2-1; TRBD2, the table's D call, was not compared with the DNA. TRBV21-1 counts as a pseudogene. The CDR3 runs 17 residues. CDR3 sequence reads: CASTQMWAGASYNEQFF. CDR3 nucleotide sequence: TGTGCCAGCACCCAAATGTGGGCGGGAGCCTCCTACAATGAGCAGTTCTTC.

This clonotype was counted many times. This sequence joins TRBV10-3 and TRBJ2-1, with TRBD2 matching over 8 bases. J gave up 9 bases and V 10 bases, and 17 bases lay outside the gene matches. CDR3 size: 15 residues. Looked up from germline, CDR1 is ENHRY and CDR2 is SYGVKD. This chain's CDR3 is CATRLAGTKGGEQFF. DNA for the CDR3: TGTGCCACCCGGTTAGCGGGAACCAAGGGGGGTGAGCAGTTCTTC.

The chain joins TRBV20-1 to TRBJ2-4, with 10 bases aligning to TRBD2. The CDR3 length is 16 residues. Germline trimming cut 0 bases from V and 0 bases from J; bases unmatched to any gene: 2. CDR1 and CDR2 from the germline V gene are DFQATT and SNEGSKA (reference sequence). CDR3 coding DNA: TGCAGTGCTAGAGATCCTAGCGGGGGAGCCAAAAACATTCAGTACTTC. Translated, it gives CSARDPSGGAKNIQYF.

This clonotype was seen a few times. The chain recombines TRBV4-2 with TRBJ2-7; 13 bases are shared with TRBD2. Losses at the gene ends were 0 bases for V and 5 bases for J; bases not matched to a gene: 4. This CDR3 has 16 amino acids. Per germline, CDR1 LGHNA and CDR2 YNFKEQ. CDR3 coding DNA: TGTGCCAGCAGCCAAGATCGAGGACTAGCGGGAGACGAGCAGTACTTC. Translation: CASSQDRGLAGDEQYF.

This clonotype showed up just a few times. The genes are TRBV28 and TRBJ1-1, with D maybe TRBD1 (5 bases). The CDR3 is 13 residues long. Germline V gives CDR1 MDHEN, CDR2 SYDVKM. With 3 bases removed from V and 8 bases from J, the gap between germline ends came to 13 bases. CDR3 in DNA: TGTGCCAGCAGTTTTGGGACCGTCCGCGAAGCTTTCTTT. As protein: CASSFGTVREAFF.

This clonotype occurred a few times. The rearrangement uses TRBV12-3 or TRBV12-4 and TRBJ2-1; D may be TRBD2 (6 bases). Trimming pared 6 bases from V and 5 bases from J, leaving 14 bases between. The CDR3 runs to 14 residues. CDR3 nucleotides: TGTGCCAGCAGACCCTCCGGAGGGAACAATGAGCAGTTCTTC. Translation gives CASRPSGGNNEQFF.

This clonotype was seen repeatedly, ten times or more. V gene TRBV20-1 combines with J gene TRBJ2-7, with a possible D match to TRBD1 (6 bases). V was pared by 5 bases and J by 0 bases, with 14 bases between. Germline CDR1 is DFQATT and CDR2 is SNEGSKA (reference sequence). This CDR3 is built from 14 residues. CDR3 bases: TGCAGTGCTGCTAAGACAGGCATCTCCTACGAGCAGTACTTC. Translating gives CSAAKTGISYEQYF.

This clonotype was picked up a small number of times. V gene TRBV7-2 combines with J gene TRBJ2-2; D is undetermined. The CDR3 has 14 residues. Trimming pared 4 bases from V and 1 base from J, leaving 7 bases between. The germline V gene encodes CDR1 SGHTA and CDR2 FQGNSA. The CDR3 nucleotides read TGTGCCAGCAGCTACTCCCTGAACACCGGGGAGCTGTTTTTT. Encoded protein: CASSYSLNTGELFF.

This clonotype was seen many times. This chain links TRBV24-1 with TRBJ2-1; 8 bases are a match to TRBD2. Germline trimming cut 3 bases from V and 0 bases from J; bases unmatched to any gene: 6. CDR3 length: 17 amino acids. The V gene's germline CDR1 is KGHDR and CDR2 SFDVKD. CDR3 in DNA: TGTGCCACCAGTGATCCCCTCAGCGGGAGCTCCTACAATGAGCAGTTCTTC. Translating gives CATSDPLSGSSYNEQFF.

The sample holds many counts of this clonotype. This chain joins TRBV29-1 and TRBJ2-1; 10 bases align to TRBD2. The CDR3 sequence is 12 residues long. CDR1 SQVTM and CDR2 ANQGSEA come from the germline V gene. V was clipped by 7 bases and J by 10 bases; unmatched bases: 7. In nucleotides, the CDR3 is TGCAGCGCTCGGACTAGCGGCGTGGAGCAGTTCTTC. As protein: CSARTSGVEQFF.

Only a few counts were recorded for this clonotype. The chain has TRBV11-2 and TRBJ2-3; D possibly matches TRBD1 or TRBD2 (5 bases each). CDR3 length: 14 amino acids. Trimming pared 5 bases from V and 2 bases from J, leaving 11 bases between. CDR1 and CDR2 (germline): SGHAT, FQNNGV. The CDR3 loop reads CASSPRDPTDTQYF. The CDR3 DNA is TGTGCCAGCAGCCCCCGGGACCCCACAGATACGCAGTATTTT.

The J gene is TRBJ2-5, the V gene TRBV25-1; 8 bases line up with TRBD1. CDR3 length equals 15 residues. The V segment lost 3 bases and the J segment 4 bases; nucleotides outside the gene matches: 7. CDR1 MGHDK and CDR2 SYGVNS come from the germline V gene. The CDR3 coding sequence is TGTGCCAGCAGTGACTCGTCCGGGACAGGAGAGACCCAGTACTTC. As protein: CASSDSSGTGETQYF.

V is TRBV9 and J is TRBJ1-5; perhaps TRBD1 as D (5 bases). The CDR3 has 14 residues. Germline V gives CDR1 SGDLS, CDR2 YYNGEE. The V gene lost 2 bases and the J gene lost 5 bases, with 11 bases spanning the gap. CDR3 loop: CASSVGTADQPQHF. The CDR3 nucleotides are TGTGCCAGCAGCGTCGGGACGGCGGATCAGCCCCAGCATTTT.

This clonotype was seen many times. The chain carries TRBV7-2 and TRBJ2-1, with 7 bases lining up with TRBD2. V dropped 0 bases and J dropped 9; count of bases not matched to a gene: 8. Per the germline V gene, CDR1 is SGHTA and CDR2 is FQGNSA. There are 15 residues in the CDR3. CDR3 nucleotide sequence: TGTGCCAGCAGCTTAGCGCGGGTAGGCGGGGGTGAGCAGTTCTTC. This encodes CASSLARVGGGEQFF.